This T cell receptor (beta chain) was documented in a study of CD8+ T cells in alopecia areata. General study points: Especially in alopecia totalis/universalis, lesional scalp showed greater clonality than normal scalp did.

RNA extraction was followed by reverse transcription into cDNA, which acted as the sequencing template. Assay used: immunoSEQ multiplex PCR; TCRdb lists only in-frame clones, some missing. This table holds about 110,000 clones, approximately 60% found once. Turning to this clone: Its antigen is unidentified.

This CDR3 has 13 residues. Germline-derived CDR1 and CDR2 are GTSNPN and SVGIG (reference sequence). The receptor comes from a human donor in good health. V is TRBV30 and J is TRBJ2-1, with 12 bases aligning to TRBD1. Sample: CD8+ T cells sorted from blood. This CDR3 reads CAGTGGIYNEQFF. The CDR3 DNA sequence: TGTGCTGGGACAGGGGGCATCTACAATGAGCAGTTCTTC.